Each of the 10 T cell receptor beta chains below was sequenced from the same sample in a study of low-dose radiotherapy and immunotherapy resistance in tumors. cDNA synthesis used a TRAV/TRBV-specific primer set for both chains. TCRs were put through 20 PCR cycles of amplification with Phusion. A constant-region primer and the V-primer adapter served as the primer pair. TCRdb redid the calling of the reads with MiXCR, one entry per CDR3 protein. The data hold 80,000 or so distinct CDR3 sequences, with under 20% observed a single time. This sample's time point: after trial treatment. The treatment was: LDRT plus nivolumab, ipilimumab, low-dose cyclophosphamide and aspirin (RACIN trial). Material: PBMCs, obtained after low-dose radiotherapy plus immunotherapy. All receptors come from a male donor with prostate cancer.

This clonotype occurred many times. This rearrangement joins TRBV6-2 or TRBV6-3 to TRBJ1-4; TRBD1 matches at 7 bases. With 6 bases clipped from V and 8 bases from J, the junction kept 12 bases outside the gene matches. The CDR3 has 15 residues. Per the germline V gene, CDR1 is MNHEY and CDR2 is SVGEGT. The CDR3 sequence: CASRPQGQVSEKLFF. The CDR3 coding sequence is TGTGCCAGCAGACCCCAAGGACAGGTTTCCGAAAAACTGTTTTTT.

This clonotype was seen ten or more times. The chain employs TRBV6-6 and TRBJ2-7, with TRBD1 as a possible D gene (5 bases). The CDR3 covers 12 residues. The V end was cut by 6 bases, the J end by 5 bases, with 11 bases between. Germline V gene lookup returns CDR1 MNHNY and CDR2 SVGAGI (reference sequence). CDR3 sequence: CASSPTVHEQYF. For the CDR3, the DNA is TGTGCCAGCAGCCCGACAGTCCACGAGCAGTACTTC.

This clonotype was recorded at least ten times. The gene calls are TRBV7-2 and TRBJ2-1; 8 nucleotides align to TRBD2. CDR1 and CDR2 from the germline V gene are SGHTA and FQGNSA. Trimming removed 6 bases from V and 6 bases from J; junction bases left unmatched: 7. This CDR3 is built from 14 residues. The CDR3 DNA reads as TGTGCCAGCAGGGTAGCGGGAAGATCCAATGAGCAGTTCTTC. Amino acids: CASRVAGRSNEQFF. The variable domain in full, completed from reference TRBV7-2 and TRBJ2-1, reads GAGVSQSPSNKVTEKGKDVELRCDPISGHTALYWYRQSLGQGLEFLIYFQGNSAPDKSGLPSDRFSAERTGGSVSTLTIQRTQQEDSAVYLCASRVAGRSNEQFFGPGTRLTVL.

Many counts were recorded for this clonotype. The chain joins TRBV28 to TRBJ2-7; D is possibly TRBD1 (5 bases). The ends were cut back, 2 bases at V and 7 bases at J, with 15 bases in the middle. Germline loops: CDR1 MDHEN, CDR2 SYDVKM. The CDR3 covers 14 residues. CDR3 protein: CASSLDWQGGEQYF. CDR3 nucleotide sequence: TGTGCCAGCAGTTTAGATTGGCAGGGTGGGGAGCAGTACTTC.

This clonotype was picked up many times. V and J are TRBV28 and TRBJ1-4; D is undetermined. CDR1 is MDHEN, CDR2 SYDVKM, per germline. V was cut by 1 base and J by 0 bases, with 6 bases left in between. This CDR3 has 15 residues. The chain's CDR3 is CASSLFPATNEKLFF. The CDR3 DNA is TGTGCCAGCAGTTTATTCCCTGCAACTAATGAAAAACTGTTTTTT.

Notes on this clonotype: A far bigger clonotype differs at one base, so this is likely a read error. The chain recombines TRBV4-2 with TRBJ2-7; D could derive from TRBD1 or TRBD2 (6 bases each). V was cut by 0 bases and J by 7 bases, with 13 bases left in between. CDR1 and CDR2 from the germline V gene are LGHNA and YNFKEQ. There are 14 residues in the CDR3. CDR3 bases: TGTGCCAGCAGCCAAGAATGGGGGGCGGGTGAGCAGTACTTC. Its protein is CASSQEWGAGEQYF.

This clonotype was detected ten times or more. DNA of the CDR3: TGTGCCAGCAGCACGACAGGGTTCGAGCAGTTCTTC. Protein: CASSTTGFEQFF. This chain connects TRBV11-3 to TRBJ2-1; 7 positions agree with TRBD1. The CDR3 covers 12 residues. V was pared by 5 bases and J by 10 bases, with 5 bases of the junction left unmatched. Germline-derived CDR1 and CDR2 are SGHNT and YENEEA.

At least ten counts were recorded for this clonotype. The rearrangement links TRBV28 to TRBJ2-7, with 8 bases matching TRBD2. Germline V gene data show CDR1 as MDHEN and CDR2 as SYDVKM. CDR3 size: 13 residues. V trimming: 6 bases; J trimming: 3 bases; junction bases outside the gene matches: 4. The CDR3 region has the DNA TGTGCCAGCAGCCGGGGGGGAGACTACGAGCAGTACTTC. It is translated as CASSRGGDYEQYF.

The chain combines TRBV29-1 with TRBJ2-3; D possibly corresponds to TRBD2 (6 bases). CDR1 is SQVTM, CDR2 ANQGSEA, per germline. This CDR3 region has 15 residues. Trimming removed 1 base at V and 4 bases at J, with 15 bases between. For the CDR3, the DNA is TGCAGCGTTGAAGGACGGGGGTGGGGGTCAGATACGCAGTATTTT. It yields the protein CSVEGRGWGSDTQYF.

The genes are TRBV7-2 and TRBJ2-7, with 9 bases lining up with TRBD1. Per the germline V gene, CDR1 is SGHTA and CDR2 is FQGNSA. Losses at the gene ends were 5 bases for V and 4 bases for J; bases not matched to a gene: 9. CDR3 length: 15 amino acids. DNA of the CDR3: TGTGCCAGCAGCGCCGGACAGGGGATCGTTTACGAGCAGTACTTC. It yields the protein CASSAGQGIVYEQYF. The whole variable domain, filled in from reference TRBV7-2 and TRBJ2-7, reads GAGVSQSPSNKVTEKGKDVELRCDPISGHTALYWYRQSLGQGLEFLIYFQGNSAPDKSGLPSDRFSAERTGGSVSTLTIQRTQQEDSAVYLCASSAGQGIVYEQYFGPGTRLTVT.